A single sample gave rise to the 32 T cell receptor beta chains below, sequenced in a study of blood T cell repertoires in COVID-19. Assay used: immunoSEQ multiplex PCR; TCRdb lists only in-frame clones, some missing. The sample lists about 45,000 clones, roughly 82% seen once, with more than 13% in the top ten. The sequenced sample was peripheral blood. The receptors stem from a human donor in a cohort sampled during active COVID-19.

V and J are TRBV6-5 and TRBJ1-3, with D perhaps matching TRBD1 (6 bases). Per germline, CDR1 MNHEY and CDR2 SVGAGI. The V end lost 0 bases, the J end lost 1 base, and 10 bases lay between the germline ends. This CDR3 spans 16 amino acids. CDR3 loop: CASSYSRQGSGNTIYF. The CDR3 nucleotides are TGTGCCAGCAGTTACTCGCGTCAGGGGTCTGGAAACACCATATATTTT.

This clone was seen only a few times. J is TRBJ1-1 and V is TRBV18; D call uncertain. V lost 2 bases to trimming and J lost 3 bases, with 10 bases between them. There are 14 residues in the CDR3. Germline V gene lookup returns CDR1 KGHSH and CDR2 LQKENI. The CDR3 nucleotides read TGTGCCAGCTCACCAGAGGCGGTCTACACTGAAGCTTTCTTT. It specifies CASSPEAVYTEAFF.

The chain combines TRBV6-5 with TRBJ2-7; TRBD2 agrees at 11 bases. The length of the CDR3 is 15 residues. Losses at the gene ends were 6 bases for V and 0 bases for J; bases not matched to a gene: 4. The germline CDR1 and CDR2 sequences are MNHEY and SVGAGI. The CDR3 reads CASRTGTSGSYEQYF. The CDR3 nucleotides read TGTGCCAGCAGAACGGGGACTAGCGGCTCCTACGAGCAGTACTTC.

The chain employs TRBV11-3 and TRBJ2-3; 7 bases are a match to TRBD2. CDR3 length equals 14 residues. V dropped 5 bases and J dropped 2; count of bases not matched to a gene: 4. The germline V gene has CDR1 SGHNT and CDR2 YENEEA. The CDR3 region has the DNA TGTGCCAGCAGCGAGGGACTATCCACAGATACGCAGTATTTT. This sequence encodes CASSEGLSTDTQYF. Complete variable domain (other parts from reference TRBV11-3 and TRBJ2-3): EAGVVQSPRYKIIEKKQPVAFWCNPISGHNTLYWYLQNLGQGPELLIRYENEEAVDDSQLPKDRFSAERLKGVDSTLKIQPAELGDSAVYLCASSEGLSTDTQYFGPGTRLTVL.

This clone came up a few times. V and J are TRBV12-3 or TRBV12-4 and TRBJ1-6, with TRBD1 as a possible D gene (5 bases). The CDR3 extends over 13 amino acids. The V end lost 6 bases, the J end lost 4 bases, and 7 bases lay between the germline ends. The CDR3 protein is CASSRQYNSPLHF. CDR3 DNA: TGTGCCAGCAGCCGACAGTATAATTCACCCCTCCACTTT.

The chain couples TRBV28 to TRBJ2-1; maybe TRBD2 (7 bases). This CDR3 spans 19 amino acids. V was cut by 7 bases and J by 7 bases, with 32 bases left in between. Germline loops: CDR1 MDHEN, CDR2 SYDVKM. CDR3 residues: CASTPGGPVLSAWANEQFF. Written as DNA, the CDR3 is TGTGCCAGCACCCCGGGGGGCCCAGTATTATCCGCTTGGGCGAATGAGCAGTTCTTC.

The CDR3 spells CASSRGAGGRGNTIYF. The CDR3 DNA sequence: TGTGCCAGCAGCCGCGGGGCAGGGGGCCGTGGAAACACCATATATTTT. The V call is TRBV7-6, the J call TRBJ1-3, with TRBD1 matching over 8 bases. V lost 5 bases, J lost 3 bases, and 9 bases stayed unmatched. Germline CDR1 and CDR2: SGHVS and FNYEAQ. This CDR3 spans 16 amino acids.

The rearrangement joins TRBV10-1 to TRBJ2-1; D is unclear. The CDR3 loop spans 14 amino acids. Trimming pared 10 bases from V and 2 bases from J, leaving 15 bases between. Germline assignment: CDR1 WNHNN and CDR2 SYGVQD (reference sequence). The CDR3 here is CATRYPRAYNEQFF. The CDR3 region has the DNA TGCGCCACTCGATACCCCCGGGCCTACAATGAGCAGTTCTTC.

This chain links TRBV24-1 with TRBJ2-1; 7 bases agree with TRBD1. The CDR3 has 17 amino acids. Trimming at V came to 3 bases and at J to 0 bases, leaving 7 bases not matched to a gene. CDR1 and CDR2 (germline): KGHDR, SFDVKD. This chain's CDR3 is CATSDPTGTDSYNEQFF. CDR3 nucleotides: TGTGCCACCAGTGATCCGACCGGGACAGACTCCTACAATGAGCAGTTCTTC.

This clone was detected a few times. The chain recombines TRBV19 with TRBJ2-7; 8 bases fit TRBD1. The CDR3 has 15 residues. V dropped 9 bases and J dropped 2; count of bases not matched to a gene: 12. Germline lookup yields CDR1 LNHDA and CDR2 SQIVND (reference sequence). The CDR3 DNA follows: TGTGCCAGCAGGGGAATGGGGACAGGTACCTACGAGCAGTACTTC. Translating it yields CASRGMGTGTYEQYF.

The chain links TRBV12-1 to TRBJ1-1; the table's D gene call, TRBD1, was not cross checked with the DNA. TRBV12-1 constitutes a pseudogene. The CDR3 length is 15 residues. CDR3 sequence: CASSFVRTGVTEAFF. In DNA form, the CDR3 reads TGTGCCAGCAGCTTTGTCAGGACAGGGGTTACTGAAGCTTTCTTT.

This chain connects TRBV28 to TRBJ1-1; D may be TRBD1 (5 bases). The CDR3 is made up of 14 amino acids. Looked up from germline, CDR1 is MDHEN and CDR2 is SYDVKM. V was clipped by 3 bases and J by 3 bases, with 11 bases between them. CDR3 coding DNA: TGTGCCAGCAGTTTTGGGGGAGGGGACACTGAAGCTTTCTTT. It is translated as CASSFGGGDTEAFF.

The chain couples TRBV12-3 or TRBV12-4 to TRBJ1-2; TRBD1 agrees at 12 bases. The CDR3 covers 13 residues. The J segment lost 11 bases and the V segment lost 2 bases, leaving 3 bases of the junction unmatched. This CDR3 is CASSLRDRGRYTF. Written as DNA, the CDR3 is TGTGCCAGCAGTTTAAGGGACAGGGGGCGGTACACCTTC.

The genes are TRBV27 and TRBJ2-1; 9 positions agree with TRBD1. With 5 bases clipped from V and 8 bases from J, the junction kept 13 bases outside the gene matches. The CDR3 runs 16 residues. Germline V gene sequence: CDR1 MNHEY, CDR2 SMNVEV (reference sequence). The CDR3 protein is CASSPSGTGFGYEQFF. The CDR3 region has the DNA TGTGCCAGCAGTCCCTCCGGGACAGGGTTCGGGTATGAGCAGTTCTTC.

The chain combines TRBV5-1 with TRBJ1-3, with 9 bases matching TRBD1. V lost 4 bases, J lost 1 base, and 6 bases stayed unmatched. Germline V gene lookup returns CDR1 SGHRS and CDR2 YFSETQ. This CDR3 spans 16 amino acids. The CDR3: CASSPAGTGSGNTIYF. In DNA, the CDR3 is TGCGCCAGCAGCCCGGCCGGGACAGGGTCTGGAAACACCATATATTTT.

V and J are TRBV7-2 and TRBJ1-6; D call uncertain. The germline gives CDR1 SGHTA, CDR2 FQGNSA. This CDR3 region has 15 residues. V gave up 0 bases and J gave up 8 bases, with 11 bases separating them. This chain's CDR3 is CASSLAPGGYSPLHF. The CDR3, as DNA: TGTGCCAGCAGCTTAGCGCCCGGTGGTTATTCACCCCTCCACTTT.

This chain links TRBV7-9 with TRBJ1-2; 8 nucleotides line up with TRBD1. Germline CDR1 and CDR2: SEHNR and FQNEAQ (reference sequence). The CDR3 runs to 14 residues. J gave up 8 bases and V 2 bases, and 7 bases lay outside the gene matches. CDR3 sequence reads: CASSLFGQGRGYTF. DNA for the CDR3: TGTGCCAGCAGCTTATTCGGACAGGGCCGGGGCTACACCTTC.

This clone was seen more than once but under ten times. This chain links TRBV10-3 with TRBJ1-2; the D gene is possibly TRBD1 (6 bases). V lost 2 bases to trimming and J lost 3 bases, with 13 bases between them. In germline, CDR1 is ENHRY, CDR2 SYGVKD. The CDR3 consists of 15 residues. The CDR3 spells CAISELDRIDYGYTF. The CDR3 DNA sequence: TGTGCCATCAGTGAGCTAGACAGGATCGACTATGGCTACACCTTC.

For the CDR3, the DNA is TGTGCCAGCAGTGATGGCAGGGAAGACGAGCAGTACTTC. This encodes CASSDGREDEQYF. The chain couples TRBV6-1 to TRBJ2-7; D is possibly TRBD1 (5 bases). Per germline, CDR1 MNHNS and CDR2 SASEGT. The length of the CDR3 is 13 residues. The V end lost 3 bases, the J end lost 5 bases, and 11 bases lay between the germline ends.

This clone was observed once. The chain uses TRBV28 and TRBJ1-2; possible D gene TRBD1, 5 bases. Germline CDR1 and CDR2: MDHEN and SYDVKM. V gave up 8 bases and J gave up 7 bases, with 11 bases separating them. The CDR3 spans 11 residues. The CDR3 region has the DNA TGTGCCAGCGGTATCAGGGCTGGCTACACCTTC. Translated, it gives CASGIRAGYTF.

The chain employs TRBV5-4 and TRBJ2-7; 8 nucleotides match TRBD2. Germline values: CDR1 SGHNT, CDR2 YYREEE (reference sequence). The CDR3 spans 14 residues. The CDR3 region is CAFMPTGGSYEQYF. CDR3 DNA: TGTGCTTTTATGCCCACGGGAGGGTCCTACGAGCAGTACTTC.

Only one count was recorded for this clone. The rearrangement uses TRBV5-5 and TRBJ1-5, with 12 bases lining up with TRBD1. The CDR3 is made up of 17 amino acids. Germline CDR1 SGHKS, CDR2 YYEKEE (reference sequence). Trimming at V came to 5 bases and at J to 2 bases, leaving 8 bases not matched to a gene. The CDR3 bases are TGTGCCAGCAGTTCGGGACAGGGGGCGATGGGCAATCAGCCCCAGCATTTT. Protein sequence: CASSSGQGAMGNQPQHF.

A few counts support this clone. The CDR3 protein is CASSRVSVHSLYEQYF. DNA of the CDR3: TGTGCCAGCAGCCGGGTATCCGTCCATTCGCTATACGAGCAGTACTTC. The chain combines TRBV7-3 with TRBJ2-7; no clear D. Germline CDR1 and CDR2: SGHTA and FQGTGA. This CDR3 is built from 16 residues. Trimming pared 5 bases from V and 4 bases from J, leaving 21 bases between.

The CDR3: CASSERDFVGTGYEQYF. DNA for the CDR3: TGTGCCAGCAGTGAAAGAGACTTTGTCGGGACAGGCTACGAGCAGTACTTC. This rearrangement joins TRBV6-1 to TRBJ2-7; 8 nucleotides agree with TRBD1. Trimming at V came to 2 bases and at J to 3 bases, leaving 12 bases not matched to a gene. This CDR3 is 17 amino acids long. In germline, CDR1 is MNHNS, CDR2 SASEGT.

The chain employs TRBV27 and TRBJ2-5; tentative D call: TRBD1 (6 bases). This CDR3 spans 14 amino acids. V was shortened by 6 bases and J by 4 bases, with 15 bases between the two germline ends. From germline, CDR1 is MNHEY and CDR2 SMNVEV (reference sequence). This chain's CDR3 is CASSSWGHGETQYF. The CDR3 nucleotides read TGTGCCAGCAGCTCCTGGGGACATGGAGAGACCCAGTACTTC.

V gene TRBV4-1 combines with J gene TRBJ1-4; D not resolved. Trimming shortened V by 1 base and J by 8 bases, and 17 bases separated the two germline ends. Per the germline V gene, CDR1 is MGHRA and CDR2 is YSYEKL. The CDR3 has 16 residues. CDR3 in amino acids: CASSQGSYSIREKLFF. CDR3 DNA sequence: TGCGCCAGCAGCCAAGGTTCGTACAGCATAAGAGAAAAACTGTTTTTT.

The chain is built from TRBV27 and TRBJ1-5; D gene uncertain. The CDR3 sequence is 15 residues long. Germline V gene sequence: CDR1 MNHEY, CDR2 SMNVEV (reference sequence). Deletions cut 5 bases from V and 0 bases from J, with 11 bases between. The CDR3, as DNA: TGTGCCAGCAGTCCTGTATTTTTTAGCAATCAGCCCCAGCATTTT. It encodes CASSPVFFSNQPQHF.

The chain employs TRBV5-1 and TRBJ2-7; D possibly corresponds to TRBD2 (5 bases). Trimming took 0 bases from V and 5 from J, leaving 12 bases between them. The CDR3 is 14 residues long. Germline CDR1 and CDR2: SGHRS and YFSETQ. The CDR3 sequence is CASSLVLADDEQYF. CDR3 DNA sequence: TGCGCCAGCAGCTTGGTCCTAGCAGACGACGAGCAGTACTTC.

The V gene is TRBV18, the J gene TRBJ2-5; possible D gene TRBD2, 6 bases. This CDR3 spans 15 amino acids. Germline loops: CDR1 KGHSH, CDR2 LQKENI. The V gene lost 3 bases and the J gene lost 2 bases, with 13 bases spanning the gap. DNA for the CDR3: TGTGCCAGCTCACCGGTGGCTAGCGCTCAAGAGACCCAGTACTTC. The encoded protein is CASSPVASAQETQYF.

To note about this clone: An end of the junction does not agree with germline; a read error may underlie this. The chain joins TRBV6-5 to TRBJ2-1, with 8 bases aligning to TRBD2. The CDR3 sequence is 15 residues long. CDR1 and CDR2 (germline): MNHEY, SVGAGI. CDR3: CASSYSLAGPVHRVF. The CDR3 DNA reads as TGTGCCAGCAGTTACTCGCTAGCGGGTCCTGTTCATCGGGTCTTC.

This clone was detected only once. The rearrangement joins TRBV28 to TRBJ1-4; 7 bases align to TRBD1. The CDR3 contains 14 residues. The junction had 9 bases not matched to a gene; V was cut back by 6 bases and J by 8 bases. The germline CDR1 and CDR2 sequences are MDHEN and SYDVKM. In DNA form, the CDR3 reads TGTGCCAGCAGCTTGACAGGGTGGAGAGAAAAACTGTTTTTT. Encoded protein: CASSLTGWREKLFF.

The chain joins TRBV27 to TRBJ2-7; the match to TRBD2 covers 10 bases. Germline V gene lookup returns CDR1 MNHEY and CDR2 SMNVEV (reference sequence). The CDR3 is 14 amino acids. The trim removed 8 bases at V and 1 base at J, leaving 5 bases unmatched. CDR3 sequence: CASRTSGLSYEQYF. The CDR3 DNA reads TGTGCCAGCCGGACTAGCGGCTTATCCTACGAGCAGTACTTC.